The 9 T cell receptor gamma chains given below trace back to one sample, sequenced in a study of gamma delta lymphoproliferative disorders and STAT genes. Genomic DNA from isolated PBMCs served as the sequencing template. TCRdb applied CATT to the multiplex PCR reads for clone calling. The sample lists just under 2,500 gamma-chain clones, 10% occurring once. The sample was blood. These receptor sequences come from a human donor in good health.

In its sample, this clone is medium-sized. Other DNA sequences in this sample translate to the same CDR3. The chain uses TRGV4 and TRGJ1 or TRGJ2. The J gene, left out of TCRdb, was set here by checking the DNA against germline. Germline CDR1 is EGSTGY and CDR2 is YDSYTSSV. V lost 1 base, J lost 3 bases, and 3 bases stayed unmatched. The CDR3 is 13 residues long. The CDR3 reads CATWDGPYYKKLF. In DNA, the CDR3 is TGTGCCACCTGGGATGGACCTTATTATAAGAAACTCTTT.

This clone is medium-sized. The CDR3 nucleotides are TGTGCCACCTGGGACTTCCAGCCTTATTATAAGAAACTCTTT. Protein: CATWDFQPYYKKLF. The chain uses TRGV2 and TRGJ1 or TRGJ2. TCRdb carries no J gene annotation; the J gene was assigned here by matching the DNA with germline. Per germline, CDR1 EGSNGY and CDR2 YDSYNSKV. This CDR3 region has 14 residues. The ends lost 3 bases at V and 3 bases at J; junction bases unmatched: 8.

This clone is medium-sized within its sample. CDR3 DNA: TGTGCCACCTGGGACGGGCGGCTACGACTTGGGTATAAGAAACTCTTT. It encodes CATWDGRLRLGYKKLF. The rearrangement uses TRGV2 and TRGJ1 or TRGJ2. The J gene, left out of TCRdb, was set here by checking the DNA against germline. The junction had 15 bases not matched to a gene; V was cut back by 0 bases and J by 7 bases. The CDR3 runs 16 residues. Germline CDR1 EGSNGY, CDR2 YDSYNSKV.

This clone was recorded once. Because the CDR3's place on the DNA is in doubt, the DNA is left out and the CDR3 is given as listed by TCRdb. For the V gene the call is TRGV4; the J gene has no call. The CDR3 has 21 amino acids, counting both end residues. Germline V gives CDR1 EGSTGY, CDR2 YDSYTSSV. This CDR3 is CATWDEPRIIIRNSLAVEQHF.

By share of the sample, this clone is medium-sized. This chain uses TRGV4 with TRGJP2. TCRdb gives no J gene; it was assigned here by matching the DNA to germline. The CDR3 is made up of 15 amino acids. The V gene end was trimmed by 4 bases and the J gene end by 2 bases; junction bases not matched to a gene: 7. Germline CDR1 EGSTGY, CDR2 YDSYTSSV. The CDR3 loop reads CATWEKPSSDWIKTF. The DNA of the CDR3 is TGTGCCACCTGGGAAAAACCAAGTAGTGATTGGATCAAGACGTTT.

This clone is categorized as medium-sized. The sample has other DNA sequences that encode this CDR3 too. The rearrangement uses TRGV2 and TRGJ1 or TRGJ2. As TCRdb names no J gene, one was assigned here on the basis of a DNA match to germline. The CDR3 runs to 10 residues. Trimming cost V 1 base and J 10 bases; bases outside gene matches: 1. Germline V CDR1 and CDR2: EGSNGY, YDSYNSKV. The CDR3 DNA follows: TGTGCCACCTGGGACGGAAAGAAACTCTTT. It translates to CATWDGKKLF.

This clone is deemed medium-sized. The chain couples TRGV8 to TRGJP2. TCRdb offers no J gene call, so here the DNA was matched to germline to obtain one. The CDR3 has 19 residues. Germline CDR1 VENAVY, CDR2 YDSYNSRV. The ends lost 0 bases at V and 0 bases at J; junction bases unmatched: 13. CDR3 residues: CATWDRPMSTYSSDWIKTF. DNA for the CDR3: TGTGCCACCTGGGATAGGCCTATGTCCACGTATAGTAGTGATTGGATCAAGACGTTT.

Comment on this clone: The junction departs from the called germline gene at one end, perhaps through a read error. V is TRGV10 and J is TRGJP1. As TCRdb names no J gene, one was assigned here on the basis of a DNA match to germline. TRGV10 is flagged as an ORF with uncertain function. This CDR3 spans 14 amino acids. The CDR3 DNA reads TGCGCGGGACGCGCCTATACCACTGGTTGGTTCAAGATATTT. The encoded protein is CAGRAYTTGWFKIF.

This clone qualifies as medium-sized. The genes are TRGV9 and TRGJP. Because TCRdb records no J gene, it was assigned here through a match of the DNA to germline. The CDR3 has 17 residues. Germline loops: CDR1 GITISATS, CDR2 ISYDGTV (reference sequence). With 4 bases clipped from V and 6 bases from J, the junction kept 9 bases outside the gene matches. The CDR3 spells CALWEEGLELGKKIKVF. The CDR3 coding sequence is TGTGCCTTGTGGGAAGAAGGGTTAGAGTTGGGCAAAAAAATCAAGGTATTT.